This T cell receptor beta chain derives from a study of blood T cell repertoires in COVID-19. Study-level background: Both acute and convalescent COVID-19 samples were obtained from the United States, Italy and Spain.

Germline V lookup: CDR1 MNHEY, CDR2 SVGAGI. V gave up 8 bases and J gave up 6 bases, with 17 bases separating them. There are 14 residues in the CDR3. This table comes from immunoSEQ multiplex PCR, and its TCRdb copy is limited to in-frame clones, with some not included. Among some 250,000 clones listed, 80% to 90% were seen once. V and J are TRBV6-5 and TRBJ1-3; D is uncertain. The sample was peripheral blood. The sequence was collected from a man aged 25-45 years who had recovered from COVID-19. The CDR3 sequence: CASSRRGTENTIYF. The DNA for the CDR3 is TGTGCCAGCTCCCGCCGGGGTACGGAAAACACCATATATTTT.